The clone carrying this T cell receptor beta chain was counted only a few times. Antigen unknown. V lost 2 bases, J lost 2 bases, and 10 bases lay in between. Germline V gene lookup returns CDR1 SGDLS and CDR2 YYNGEE. The CDR3 length is 15 residues. The data belong to a study of T-cell reconstitution after alpha-beta-depleted transplantation in children. Study-wide results and limits: Expanded graft clones, several hundred of them, were reportedly the source of alpha-beta T cells about two months after transplant. The high TCRbeta diversity at day 60 in some patients came from surviving recipient T cells and thymic progenitors.

Unique molecular identifiers featured in how the TCRbeta library was prepared. TCRdb processed the PCR reads anew with MiXCR; each CDR3 protein has one entry. Found here are a few hundred thousand distinct CDR3 sequences, 10% to 15% of them singletons; the top ten hold about 2.2%. This clonotype originated in a male patient younger than 18 who had a stem cell transplant for acute myeloid leukemia, so the T cells may come from the graft donor. This specimen consisted of PBMCs, mostly from graft donor cells, obtained 360 days after TCRalphabeta/CD19-depleted stem cell transplant. This chain uses TRBV9 with TRBJ2-2; D call uncertain. CDR3: CASSVSGDNTGELFF. CDR3 nucleotides: TGTGCCAGCAGCGTTTCTGGAGACAACACCGGGGAGCTGTTTTTT.